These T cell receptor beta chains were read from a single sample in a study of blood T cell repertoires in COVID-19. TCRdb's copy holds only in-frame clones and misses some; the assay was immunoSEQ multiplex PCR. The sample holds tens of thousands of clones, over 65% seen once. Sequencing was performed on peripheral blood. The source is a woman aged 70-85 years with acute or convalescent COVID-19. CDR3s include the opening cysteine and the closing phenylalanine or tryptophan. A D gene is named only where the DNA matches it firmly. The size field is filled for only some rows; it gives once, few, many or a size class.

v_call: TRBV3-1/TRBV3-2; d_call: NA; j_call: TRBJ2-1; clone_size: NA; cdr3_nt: TGTGCCAGCAGCCCACGGGGTACCTCCTACAATGAGCAGTTCTTC; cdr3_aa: CASSPRGTSYNEQFF
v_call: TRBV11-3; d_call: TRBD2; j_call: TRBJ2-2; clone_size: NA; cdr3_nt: TGTGCCAGCAGCTTCGGGGGGTCGTCCGGGGAGCTGTTTTTT; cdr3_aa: CASSFGGSSGELFF
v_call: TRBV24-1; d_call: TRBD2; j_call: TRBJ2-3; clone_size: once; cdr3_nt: TGTGCCACCAGTGATTTGGAGCGGGGGCCCACAGATACGCAGTATTTT; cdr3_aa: CATSDLERGPTDTQYF
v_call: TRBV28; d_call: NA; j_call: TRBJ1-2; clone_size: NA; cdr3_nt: TGTGCCAGTTGGGTAGGAGACTATGGCTACACCTTC; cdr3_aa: CASWVGDYGYTF
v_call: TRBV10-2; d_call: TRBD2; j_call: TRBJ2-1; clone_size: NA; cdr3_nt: TGCGCCAGCAGTGAGAACGGGGGGTCCTACAATGAGCAGTTCTTC; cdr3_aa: CASSENGGSYNEQFF
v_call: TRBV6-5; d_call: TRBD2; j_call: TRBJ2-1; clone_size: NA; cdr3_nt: TGTGCCAGCAGTTACTCTAGCGGGAAGCCCTACAATGAGCAGTTCTTC; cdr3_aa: CASSYSSGKPYNEQFF
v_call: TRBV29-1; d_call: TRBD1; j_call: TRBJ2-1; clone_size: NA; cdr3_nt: TGCAGCGGTGCCCTCTGGGACAGATACAATGAGCAGTTCTTC; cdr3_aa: CSGALWDRYNEQFF
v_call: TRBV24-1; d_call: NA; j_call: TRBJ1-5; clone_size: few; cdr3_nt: TGTGCCACCAGTGAGGAAGGGCTTGAAGGGCGGGGGCAGCCCCAGCATTTT; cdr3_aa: CATSEEGLEGRGQPQHF
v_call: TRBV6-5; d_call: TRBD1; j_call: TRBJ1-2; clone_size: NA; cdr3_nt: TGTGCCAGCATAGACAGGGCCTATGGCTACACCTTC; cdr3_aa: CASIDRAYGYTF
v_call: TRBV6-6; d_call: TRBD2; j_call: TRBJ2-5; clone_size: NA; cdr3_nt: TGTGCCAGCAGCGGGACTAGCGGGGCACAAGAGACCCAGTACTTC; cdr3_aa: CASSGTSGAQETQYF
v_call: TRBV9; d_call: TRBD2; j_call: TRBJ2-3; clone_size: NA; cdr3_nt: TGTGCCAGCAGCGTAGGGGAGTCTAGCGGGAGGTCCACAGATACGCAGTATTTT; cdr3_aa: CASSVGESSGRSTDTQYF
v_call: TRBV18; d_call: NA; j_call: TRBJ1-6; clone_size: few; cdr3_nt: TGTGCCAGCTCACCGTCCAGGGGTGATTCACCCCTCCACTTT; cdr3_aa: CASSPSRGDSPLHF
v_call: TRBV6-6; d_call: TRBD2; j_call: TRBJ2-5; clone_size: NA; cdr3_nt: TGTGCCAGCAGTCAAAGAGAACTAGCGGGAGGCCATAGGGAGACCCAGTACTTC; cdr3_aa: CASSQRELAGGHRETQYF
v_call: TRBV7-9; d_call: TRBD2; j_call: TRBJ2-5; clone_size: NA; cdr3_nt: TGTGCCAGCAGCTTAACTAGCGGGGGGCTAGGGACCCAGTACTTC; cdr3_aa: CASSLTSGGLGTQYF
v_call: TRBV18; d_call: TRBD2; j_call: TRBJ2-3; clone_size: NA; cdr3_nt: TGTGCCAGCTCACCACCCTTAGCGGGGGGGCCCACAGATACGCAGTATTTT; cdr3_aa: CASSPPLAGGPTDTQYF
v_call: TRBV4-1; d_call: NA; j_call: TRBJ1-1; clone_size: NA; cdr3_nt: TGCGCCAGCAGCCAAAATGACAGAAACACTGAAGCTTTCTTT; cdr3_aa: CASSQNDRNTEAFF
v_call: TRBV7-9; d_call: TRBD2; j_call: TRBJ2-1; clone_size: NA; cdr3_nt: TGTGCCAGCAGAGAACCGGGACTAGCGGGAGGAGGGTACAATGAGCAGTTCTTC; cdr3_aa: CASREPGLAGGGYNEQFF
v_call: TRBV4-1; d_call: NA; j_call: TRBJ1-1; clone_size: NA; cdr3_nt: TGCGCCAGCAGCCAAGTTCCAGGCACGAACACTGAAGCTTTCTTT; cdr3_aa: CASSQVPGTNTEAFF
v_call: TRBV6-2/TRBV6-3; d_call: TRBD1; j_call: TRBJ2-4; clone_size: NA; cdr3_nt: TGTGCCAGCAGTTACCACAGGACAGGGCCCTCCGGAGATGCCAAAAACATTCAGTACTTC; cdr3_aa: CASSYHRTGPSGDAKNIQYF
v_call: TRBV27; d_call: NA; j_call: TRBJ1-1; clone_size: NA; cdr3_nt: TGTGCCAGCAGTTTATCCAGGATGAACACTGAAGCTTTCTTT; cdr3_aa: CASSLSRMNTEAFF
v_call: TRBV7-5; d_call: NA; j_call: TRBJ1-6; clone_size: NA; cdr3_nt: TGTGCCAGAAGCTTAGCTCGGAGGAATTCACCCCTCCACTTT; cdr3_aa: CARSLARRNSPLHF
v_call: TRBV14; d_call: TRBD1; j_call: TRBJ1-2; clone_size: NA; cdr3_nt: TGTGCCAGCAGCCAAAGTGGGACAGGCACCTATGGCTACACCTTC; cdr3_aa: CASSQSGTGTYGYTF
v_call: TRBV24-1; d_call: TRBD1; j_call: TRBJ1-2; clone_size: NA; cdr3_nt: TGTGCCACCAGTGATTCGAGGACAGGGGCGGATGGCTACACCTTC; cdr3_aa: CATSDSRTGADGYTF
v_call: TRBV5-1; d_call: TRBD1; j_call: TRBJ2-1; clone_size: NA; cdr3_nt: TGCGCCAGCAGCTTGAGGACAGGGGATTACAATGAGCAGTTCTTC; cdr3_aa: CASSLRTGDYNEQFF
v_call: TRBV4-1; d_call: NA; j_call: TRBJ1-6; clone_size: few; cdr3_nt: TGCGCCAGCAGCCAAGGAGCCCTCGGGGAACCTACGACACCCCTCCACTTT; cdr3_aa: CASSQGALGEPTTPLHF
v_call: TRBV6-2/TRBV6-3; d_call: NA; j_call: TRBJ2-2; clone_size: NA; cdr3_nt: TGTGCCAGCAGTTACGATCGGGGGGAGCTGTTTTTT; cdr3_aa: CASSYDRGELFF